This record concerns one TCR beta chain sequence. The target of this receptor is not known. The sample holds no much larger clone one base away, and base qualities are not on file. The sample originates from a study of blood T cell repertoires in COVID-19 (dated by TCRdb to the early 2020s). General notes on the study: The collaborator samples originated in the United States, Italy and Spain and spanned the acute and convalescent phases of COVID-19. The prospective study material was composed of cDNA or gDNA derived from T cells, B-cell-depleted T cells, or PBMCs. The dataset comprised deeply sampled blood TCRbeta repertoires from subjects exposed to, actively infected with, or recovered from COVID-19. The repertoires were made available in a free public database intended to serve as a resource for research on the immune response to SARS-CoV-2. The samples were drawn from two sources: the first 160 participants of the ongoing ImmuneRACE study, and some 1,300 subjects contributed by 6 global collaborators. A de-identified subject ID, COVID-19 status, age in years and sex were almost always included in the sample metadata. Where available, HLA class I and class II types were taken from metadata supplied by the sample provider and were not determined by assay-based typing.

TCRbeta CDR3 regions were amplified from genomic DNA using the immunoSEQ Assay, a bias-controlled multiplex PCR. In the source study's methods: The number of nucleated cells in each sample was estimated from the amplification of reference gene primers within the assay. To quantify the absolute abundance of each unique TCRbeta CDR3 rearrangement, sequence reads were collapsed and filtered. Productive Simpson clonality was computed per sample as the square root of Simpson's diversity index over productive rearrangements. In TCRdb, the immuneACCESS table is reduced to in-frame sequences with V and J assigned. These tables do not hold every clone; where another copy was compared, an unresolved V gene accounts for under half, and the others remain unexplained. For V, J and clone size, that table is used; D and trimming come from the DNA. The sample profile shows roughly 190,000 clones; 70% to 90% of them were found once. Of the sample, roughly 4.7% is held by the ten largest clones.

Overall study outcomes, separate from this receptor: Clinical and demographic metadata were provided uncurated, with the amount varying by source and participant.

Whole blood was collected in K2EDTA tubes by collaborating institutions according to the institutions' own protocols. Collaborator samples were shipped for TCRbeta analysis as frozen whole blood, isolated PBMCs, or DNA extracted from either sample type. This receptor was taken from a human donor in a cohort sampled during active COVID-19. Sequenced: peripheral blood.

The base sequence is TGTGCCAGCAGCACCGCGGGAGGTCGGACCGGGGAGCTGTTTTTT. This sequence encodes CASSTAGGRTGELFF. The rearrangement joined TRBV9 to TRBJ2-2, with 8 bases aligning to TRBD2. The germline V gene sets CDR1 to SGDLS and CDR2 to YYNGEE. From cysteine to phenylalanine, the CDR3 is 15 amino acids long. Only the CDR3 portion is preserved as DNA: 45 bases, with reading frame beginning at the first base. For this chain, trimming is 4 bases at the V end and 5 bases at the J end, and the number of junction bases without a gene match is 7.